These T cell receptor beta chains were read from a single sample in a study of blood T cell repertoires in COVID-19. Produced via immunoSEQ multiplex PCR; TCRdb's table is partial and in-frame only. Seen here are approximately 200,000 clones, approximately 94% observed once, and the top ten hold roughly 0.7%. Sequencing was done on a sample of peripheral blood. These receptors all stem from a man aged 25 to 40 with COVID-19, enrolled during active disease. Each CDR3 is given with its conserved first and last residue. Fields, in order: J gene, clone size, V gene, D gene, CDR3 protein, CDR3 DNA. The D gene is left open where the match is weak. Size is omitted from some rows. Given values are once, few, many or a class for expanded clones.

>TRBJ1-2|-|TRBV7-9|-
CASSLEAGHGYTF
TGTGCCAGCAGCTTAGAGGCAGGGCATGGCTACACCTTC
>TRBJ1-2|-|TRBV20-1|-
CSARGDYGYTF
TGCAGTGCTAGGGGCGACTATGGCTACACCTTC
>TRBJ2-3|-|TRBV5-1|TRBD2
CASSFGASGGTDTQYF
TGCGCCAGCAGCTTCGGGGCTAGCGGGGGAACAGATACGCAGTATTTT
>TRBJ1-2|-|TRBV10-1|TRBD1
CASSADRNYGYTF
TGCGCCAGCAGTGCGGACAGGAACTATGGCTACACCTTC
>TRBJ1-3|-|TRBV4-2|-
CASSQGPGQGSGNTIYF
TGTGCCAGCAGCCAAGGTCCGGGACAAGGCTCTGGAAACACCATATATTTT
>TRBJ2-3|-|TRBV11-1|TRBD2
CASSLRRGGSDTQYF
TGTGCCAGCAGCTTGCGGCGGGGGGGCTCAGATACGCAGTATTTT
>TRBJ1-1|once|TRBV19|TRBD1
CASSIDVLDRYEVMNTEAFF
TGTGCCAGTAGTATAGATGTTTTGGACAGGTACGAGGTAATGAACACTGAAGCTTTCTTT
>TRBJ1-2|-|TRBV19|-
CASSIHLIGANYGYTF
TGTGCCAGTAGTATCCACTTAATAGGAGCTAACTATGGCTACACCTTC
>TRBJ1-2|-|TRBV11-2|TRBD1
CASSSGQSDYGYTF
TGTGCCAGCAGCTCGGGACAGTCGGACTATGGCTACACCTTC
>TRBJ2-3|-|TRBV4-1|TRBD1
CASSQVGQGALADTQYF
TGCGCCAGCAGCCAAGTGGGACAGGGGGCTTTGGCAGATACGCAGTATTTT
>TRBJ2-1|few|TRBV5-1|-
CASSLKGVGLNEQFF
TGCGCCAGCAGCTTGAAGGGAGTGGGATTAAATGAGCAGTTCTTC
>TRBJ2-3|-|TRBV7-6|-
CASSSVGGELNTQYF
TGTGCCAGCAGCTCCGTAGGGGGGGAGCTCAATACGCAGTATTTT
>TRBJ1-4|-|TRBV7-9|-
CASSLEGWGSRTTGEKLFF
TGTGCCAGCAGCTTAGAAGGGTGGGGTTCTCGGACAACGGGTGAAAAACTGTTTTTT
>TRBJ2-7|-|TRBV4-1|TRBD1
CASSPQGQGVYEQYF
TGCGCCAGCAGCCCCCAAGGACAGGGGGTATACGAGCAGTACTTC
>TRBJ2-1|-|TRBV5-5|TRBD2
CASSALAGGTYNEQFF
TGTGCCAGCAGCGCCCTAGCGGGGGGAACCTACAATGAGCAGTTCTTC
>TRBJ1-1|once|TRBV4-1|TRBD1
CASSQLQGAITEAFF
TGCGCCAGCAGCCAGTTACAGGGGGCGATCACTGAAGCTTTCTTT
>TRBJ1-5|-|TRBV27|-
CASSFAGRGYRSQPQHF
TGTGCCAGCAGTTTTGCCGGCCGGGGATATAGGAGTCAGCCCCAGCATTTT
>TRBJ1-5|-|TRBV27|-
CASSPSWGRRNQPQHF
TGTGCCAGCAGTCCCTCCTGGGGCCGGCGCAATCAGCCCCAGCATTTT
>TRBJ2-7|-|TRBV4-2|-
CASSPSGPYEQYF
TGTGCCAGCAGCCCGAGTGGGCCCTACGAGCAGTACTTC
>TRBJ1-2|-|TRBV27|-
CASSAAGTPTRGYTF
TGTGCCAGCAGTGCCGCCGGGACCCCGACTAGGGGCTACACCTTC
>TRBJ1-5|-|TRBV7-2|-
CASSLDSLSNQPQHF
TGTGCCAGCAGCTTAGACAGCTTGAGCAATCAGCCCCAGCATTTT
>TRBJ2-3|-|TRBV19|-
CASSIGQFTDTQYF
TGTGCCAGTAGTATAGGACAGTTCACAGATACGCAGTATTTT
>TRBJ2-5|-|TRBV7-3|-
CASSLGVSGETQYF
TGTGCCAGCAGCTTAGGAGTGAGCGGTGAGACCCAGTACTTC
>TRBJ1-2|-|TRBV5-1|-
CASKLGAASGYTF
TGCGCCAGCAAGCTGGGGGCAGCAAGTGGCTACACCTTC
>TRBJ1-1|-|TRBV30|TRBD1
CAWGGQMNTEAFF
TGTGCCTGGGGGGGACAGATGAACACTGAAGCTTTCTTT
>TRBJ2-3|-|TRBV7-9|-
CASSLAGGADTQYF
TGTGCCAGCAGCCTAGCTGGCGGGGCAGATACGCAGTATTTT
>TRBJ2-1|-|TRBV27|TRBD2
CASRTGLAGDNEQFF
TGTGCCAGCAGAACCGGACTAGCGGGGGACAATGAGCAGTTCTTC
>TRBJ1-4|-|TRBV2|TRBD1
CASSEQGVWEKLFF
TGTGCCAGCAGTGAGCAGGGGGTATGGGAAAAACTGTTTTTT
>TRBJ2-1|-|TRBV6-2/TRBV6-3|TRBD2
CASSKPLAGGWNEQFF
TGTGCCAGCAGTAAGCCTCTAGCGGGGGGATGGAATGAGCAGTTCTTC
>TRBJ1-5|-|TRBV18|TRBD1
CASSPTGTGNNQPQHF
TGTGCCAGCTCACCAACCGGGACAGGAAACAATCAGCCCCAGCATTTT
>TRBJ2-1|-|TRBV10-1|-
CASSFGGDEQFF
TGCGCCAGCTCCTTCGGCGGCGATGAGCAGTTCTTC
>TRBJ2-4|-|TRBV2|-
CASSASLAKNIQYF
TGTGCCAGCAGTGCCAGTCTAGCCAAAAACATTCAGTACTTC
>TRBJ1-1|-|TRBV6-5|-
CASSIHVDSEAFF
TGTGCCAGCAGTATCCACGTGGACAGTGAAGCTTTCTTT
>TRBJ2-3|-|TRBV5-6|-
CASSSPDDTQYF
TGTGCCAGCAGCTCTCCAGATGATACGCAGTATTTT
>TRBJ1-1|-|TRBV5-1|TRBD1
CASSFITGTGGTEAFF
TGCGCCAGCAGCTTCATAACCGGGACAGGGGGCACTGAAGCTTTCTTT
>TRBJ1-5|-|TRBV6-5|-
CASISQHNQPQHF
TGTGCCAGCATCTCCCAACACAATCAGCCCCAGCATTTT
>TRBJ1-6|-|TRBV6-1|-
CASSEATVRNNSPLHF
TGTGCCAGCAGTGAAGCGACAGTCCGAAATAATTCACCCCTCCACTTT
>TRBJ1-5|-|TRBV30|-
CAWSVPDSFSNQPQHF
TGTGCCTGGAGTGTACCCGACAGCTTTAGCAATCAGCCCCAGCATTTT
>TRBJ2-1|few|TRBV2|TRBD2
CASRVLAGGGDEQFF
TGTGCCAGCAGAGTCCTAGCGGGGGGGGGTGATGAGCAGTTCTTC
>TRBJ2-1|-|TRBV19|-
CASSNIGGTPYNEQFF
TGTGCCAGTAGTAACATCGGGGGGACACCGTACAATGAGCAGTTCTTC